The 9 T cell receptor beta chains below all came from one sample that was sequenced in a study of cytomegalovirus exposure and HLA in healthy donors. Both 60 Vbeta primers and 13 Jbeta primers went into the PCR. The table came from immunoSEQ multiplex PCR; TCRdb's copy has only in-frame clones and leaves some out. Among about 190,000 clones listed, approximately 81% were seen once. The sequenced material came from PBMCs. These receptors were obtained from a woman under 30 in good health and CMV-seropositive.

This chain connects TRBV4-3 to TRBJ2-1; TRBD2 matches at 8 bases. This CDR3 spans 17 amino acids. Germline V gives CDR1 LGHNA, CDR2 YSLEER. The junction had 6 bases not matched to a gene; V was cut back by 1 base and J by 1 base. The CDR3 loop is CASSQVFSGESYNEQFF. The CDR3 DNA reads as TGCGCCAGCAGCCAAGTATTTAGCGGGGAGTCCTACAATGAGCAGTTCTTC.

This sequence joins TRBV5-4 and TRBJ1-4, with D possibly matching TRBD1 (6 bases). The germline V gene encodes CDR1 SGHNT and CDR2 YYREEE (reference sequence). The V and J ends lost 4 bases and 8 bases respectively, with 12 bases between them. The CDR3 runs to 13 residues. The DNA for the CDR3 is TGTGCCAGCAGCCCGAGGGGGGGAGAAAAACTGTTTTTT. Amino acid sequence: CASSPRGGEKLFF.

The chain joins TRBV5-1 to TRBJ1-2; D gene unclear. The CDR3 length is 14 residues. The V gene's germline CDR1 is SGHRS and CDR2 YFSETQ. V lost 8 bases to trimming and J lost 1 base, with 15 bases between them. The CDR3 DNA follows: TGCGCCAGTCGATCTCAGGTGAATAACTATGGCTACACCTTC. As protein: CASRSQVNNYGYTF.

The chain is built from TRBV2 and TRBJ1-1; D gene uncertain. V was cut by 2 bases and J by 0 bases, with 7 bases left in between. CDR3 length equals 14 residues. Looked up from germline, CDR1 is SNHLY and CDR2 is FYNNEI. CDR3 sequence (DNA): TGTGCCAGCAGTGAATATAGAATGAACACTGAAGCTTTCTTT. It is translated as CASSEYRMNTEAFF.

V is TRBV6-1 and J is TRBJ2-3; tentatively, D is TRBD2 (6 bases). The length of the CDR3 is 13 residues. V shed 8 bases and J shed 3 bases, with 12 bases lying between them. CDR1 and CDR2 (germline): MNHNS, SASEGT. This CDR3 is CASGRRGTDTQYF. The CDR3 DNA follows: TGTGCCAGCGGAAGGAGGGGAACAGATACGCAGTATTTT.

In this sample, this clone turned up a few times. The rearrangement joins TRBV7-9 to TRBJ1-1; D might be TRBD1 (5 bases). The V end was cut by 6 bases, the J end by 10 bases, with 18 bases between. The germline gives CDR1 SEHNR, CDR2 FQNEAQ (reference sequence). This CDR3 spans 13 amino acids. CDR3 coding DNA: TGTGCCAGCAGTTCAATCAGGGAAGCGAGAGCTTTCTTT. This gives the protein CASSSIREARAFF.

This clone was seen a handful of times. V gene TRBV11-2 combines with J gene TRBJ2-3, with D possibly matching TRBD1 (5 bases). V gave up 2 bases and J gave up 4 bases, with 10 bases separating them. CDR3 length: 14 amino acids. Germline CDR1 and CDR2: SGHAT and FQNNGV. Here the CDR3 DNA reads TGTGCCAGCAGCTTAACGTTCAGGGCAGATACGCAGTATTTT. Amino acids: CASSLTFRADTQYF.

This clone was observed once. The V and J genes are TRBV7-2 and TRBJ1-6; D possibly corresponds to TRBD1 (6 bases). V lost 5 bases and J lost 9, with 26 bases in between. This CDR3 is built from 18 residues. Germline assignment: CDR1 SGHTA and CDR2 FQGNSA. CDR3: CASSPRGWGPQGSSPLHF. In DNA form, the CDR3 reads TGTGCCAGCAGCCCAAGGGGGTGGGGTCCTCAGGGGAGTTCACCCCTCCACTTT.

This rearrangement joins TRBV30 to TRBJ2-5; D is perhaps TRBD2 (6 bases). Per germline, CDR1 GTSNPN and CDR2 SVGIG (reference sequence). This CDR3 is built from 11 residues. The V end was cut by 8 bases, the J end by 5 bases, with 12 bases between. The CDR3 nucleotides are TGTGCCGGCGGAGGGTCCGAGACCCAGTACTTC. This translates into CAGGGSETQYF.